This T cell receptor (beta chain) was identified during a study of beta chain features in type 1 diabetes. Study information: Sorted cells examined across all samples numbered 107,917,701. Notes on the study in general: A pattern of fewer insertions and more deletions at VDJ junctions was seen in type 1 diabetes patients.

Every bit of the isolated RNA underwent reverse transcription, so sequencing read expressed TCRB transcripts. For naive, central memory and regulatory T cell samples, reads averaged about 3.7 million. Libraries were prepared by immunoSEQ multiplex PCR; TCRdb keeps only in-frame clonotypes and omits some of them. The sample holds about 180,000 clones, about 13% seen once. Cells sorted by CD45RO/CCR7/CD25/CD127/CD95/CD27 comprised CD4+ naive, central memory, regulatory and stem cell-like memory cells. In germline, CDR1 is ENHRY, CDR2 SYGVKD. There are 12 residues in the CDR3. V shed 8 bases and J shed 0 bases, with 6 bases lying between them. This clone showed up just a few times. Its specificity is unknown.

This chain joins TRBV10-3 and TRBJ2-3; TRBD1 might be the D (6 bases). This receptor was identified in a woman aged 18-30 years in good health. The sequenced material came from central memory CD4+ T cells from blood. The CDR3 DNA reads as TGTGCCATCGGACAGAGCACAGATACGCAGTATTTT. Amino acid sequence: CAIGQSTDTQYF.